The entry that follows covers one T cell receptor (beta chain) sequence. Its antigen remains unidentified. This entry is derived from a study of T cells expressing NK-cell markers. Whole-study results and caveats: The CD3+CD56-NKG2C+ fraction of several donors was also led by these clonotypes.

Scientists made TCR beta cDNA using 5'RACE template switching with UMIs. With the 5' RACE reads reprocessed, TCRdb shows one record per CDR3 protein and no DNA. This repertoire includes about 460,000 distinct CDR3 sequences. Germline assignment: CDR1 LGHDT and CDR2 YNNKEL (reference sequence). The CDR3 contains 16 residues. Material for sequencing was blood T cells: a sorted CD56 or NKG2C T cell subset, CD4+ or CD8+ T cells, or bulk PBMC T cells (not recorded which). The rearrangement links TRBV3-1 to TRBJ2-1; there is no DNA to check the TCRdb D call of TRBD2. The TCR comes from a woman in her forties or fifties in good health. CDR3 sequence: CASSQDLRGAWDEQFF.